This T cell receptor beta chain is drawn from a study of vaccination effects on CD4 cells after COVID-19. Study-level results: Researchers report that only 1 of 255 vaccine-induced clones in healthy vaccinees cross-reacted with common cold coronaviruses.

After expansion with viral peptide pools in the ViraFEST assay, antigen-specific CD4+ T cells were sequenced. CD4+ T cells were isolated after around 10 days of culture. Each participant was given two doses of one vaccine (BNT162b2 or mRNA-1273). None of the vaccinated had previously contracted SARS-CoV-2, and their nucleocapsid antibodies tested negative. Cultures used 2.1 million or so PBMC per well, around 9 IU/ml IL-2 and 10 ug/ml peptides. About this clone: Its antigen is undetermined.

In germline, CDR1 is LNHDA, CDR2 SQIVND (reference sequence). This CDR3 has 17 amino acids. V dropped 5 bases and J dropped 0; count of bases not matched to a gene: 12. Profiled with immunoSEQ multiplex PCR; TCRdb holds only in-frame clones, not every one. The sample has some 22,000 clones; less than 75% are singletons. The receptor comes from a human donor who received a COVID-19 vaccine. The J gene is TRBJ1-2, the V gene TRBV19; 7 nucleotides agree with TRBD1. This specimen consisted of CD4+ T cells from PBMCs cultured with SARS-CoV-2 spike peptides, obtained after COVID-19 vaccination. The CDR3 DNA reads as TGTGCCAGTAGTTTACAGGGGAACAGCCCGGCTAACTATGGCTACACCTTC. Its translation is CASSLQGNSPANYGYTF.